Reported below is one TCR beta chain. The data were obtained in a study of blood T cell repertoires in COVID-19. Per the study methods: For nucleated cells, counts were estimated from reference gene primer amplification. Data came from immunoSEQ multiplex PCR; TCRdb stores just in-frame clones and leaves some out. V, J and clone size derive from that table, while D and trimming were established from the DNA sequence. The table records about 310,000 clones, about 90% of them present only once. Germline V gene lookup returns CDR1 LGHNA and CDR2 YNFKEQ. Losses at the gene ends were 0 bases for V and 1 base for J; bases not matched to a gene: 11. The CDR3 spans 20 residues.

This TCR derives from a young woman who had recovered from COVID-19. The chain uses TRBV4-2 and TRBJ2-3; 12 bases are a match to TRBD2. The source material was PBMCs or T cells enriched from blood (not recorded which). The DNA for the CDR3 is TGTGCCAGCAGCCAAGATTCGGGGCTAGCGGGAGGGCCGGGCACAGATACGCAGTATTTT. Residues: CASSQDSGLAGGPGTDTQYF.